This T cell receptor (beta chain) is drawn from a study of OX40 agonist ivuxolimab in advanced cancers. Study at large: Allowance was made for prior anti-PD-1, anti-PD-L1 or anti-CTLA-4 therapy, and approximately 41% had some. General observations from the study: Clonal expansion was seen in CD4+ and CD8+ blood T cells by week 6 at 0.1 to 3.0 mg/kg. Some nonresponders also had low normalized T-cell clonal expansion.

Blood draws occurred at baseline, cycle 4 day 1, and cycle 7 day 1. Measured with immunoSEQ multiplex PCR; TCRdb has only the in-frame clones, and not every one. The sample holds about 48,000 clones, about 88% seen once. Concerning this clone: The antigen is not known.

The TCR was taken from an adult with an advanced solid tumor such as melanoma, head and neck, liver or kidney cancer. The specimen was CD4+ or CD8+ T cells sorted from blood, collected in a trial of the OX40 agonist ivuxolimab.

CDR3 nucleotides: TGTGCCAGCAGTTTACAGGACAGGGGCTATGGCTACACCTTC. Translation: CASSLQDRGYGYTF. The chain joins TRBV28 to TRBJ1-2; 9 bases fit TRBD1. After removal of 2 bases from V and 4 bases from J, the junction contained 2 bases not matched to a gene. The CDR3 extends over 14 amino acids. Per germline, CDR1 MDHEN and CDR2 SYDVKM.